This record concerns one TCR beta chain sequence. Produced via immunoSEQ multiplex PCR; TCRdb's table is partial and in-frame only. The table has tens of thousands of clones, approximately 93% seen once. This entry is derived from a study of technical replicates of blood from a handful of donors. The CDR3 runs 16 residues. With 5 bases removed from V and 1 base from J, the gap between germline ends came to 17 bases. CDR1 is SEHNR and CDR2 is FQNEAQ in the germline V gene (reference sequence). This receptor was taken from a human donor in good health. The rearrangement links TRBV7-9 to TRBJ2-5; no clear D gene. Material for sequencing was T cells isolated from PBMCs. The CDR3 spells CASSLRLVPLQETQYF. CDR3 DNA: TGTGCCAGCAGCCTCAGACTCGTCCCTCTCCAAGAGACCCAGTACTTC.